This TCR beta chain was found in a study of OX40 agonist ivuxolimab in advanced cancers. Trimming removed 7 bases from V and 2 bases from J, with 12 bases in between. The CDR3 is made up of 13 amino acids. From germline, CDR1 is MNHEY and CDR2 SVGAGI. Measured with immunoSEQ multiplex PCR; TCRdb has only the in-frame clones, and not every one. The sample consists of fewer than 65,000 clones, 85% to 90% of them appearing once. This clone has a handful of counts. The chain carries TRBV6-5 and TRBJ2-7; the D gene is possibly TRBD2 (6 bases). This receptor was taken from an adult with an advanced solid tumor such as melanoma, head and neck, liver or kidney cancer. Sequenced here: CD4+ or CD8+ T cells sorted from blood, sampled in a trial of the OX40 agonist ivuxolimab. CDR3 amino acids: CASTPGLAYEQYF. The CDR3 DNA is TGTGCCAGCACCCCGGGACTTGCCTACGAGCAGTACTTC.